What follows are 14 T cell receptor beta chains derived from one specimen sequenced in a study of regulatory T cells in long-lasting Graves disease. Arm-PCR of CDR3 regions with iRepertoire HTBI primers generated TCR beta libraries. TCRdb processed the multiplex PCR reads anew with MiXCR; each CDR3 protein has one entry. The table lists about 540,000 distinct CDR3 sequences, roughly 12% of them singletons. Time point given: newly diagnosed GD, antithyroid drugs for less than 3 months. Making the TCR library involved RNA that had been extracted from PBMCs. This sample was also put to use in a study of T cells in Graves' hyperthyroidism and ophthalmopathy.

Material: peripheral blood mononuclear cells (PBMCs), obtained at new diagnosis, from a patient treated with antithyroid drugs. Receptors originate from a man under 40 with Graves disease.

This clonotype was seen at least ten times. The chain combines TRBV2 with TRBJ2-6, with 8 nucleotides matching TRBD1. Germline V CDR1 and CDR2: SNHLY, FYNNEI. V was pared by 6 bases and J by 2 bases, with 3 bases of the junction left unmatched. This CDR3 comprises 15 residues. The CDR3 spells CASRPDRAGANVLTF. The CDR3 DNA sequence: TGTGCCAGCAGACCGGACAGGGCTGGGGCCAACGTCCTGACTTTC.

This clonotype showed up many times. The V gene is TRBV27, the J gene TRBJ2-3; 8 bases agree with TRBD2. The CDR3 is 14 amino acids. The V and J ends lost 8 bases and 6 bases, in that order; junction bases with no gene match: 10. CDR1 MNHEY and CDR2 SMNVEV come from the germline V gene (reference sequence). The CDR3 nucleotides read TGTGCCAGCGCCCCAGGGACTAGGTGGGATACGCAGTATTTT. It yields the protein CASAPGTRWDTQYF.

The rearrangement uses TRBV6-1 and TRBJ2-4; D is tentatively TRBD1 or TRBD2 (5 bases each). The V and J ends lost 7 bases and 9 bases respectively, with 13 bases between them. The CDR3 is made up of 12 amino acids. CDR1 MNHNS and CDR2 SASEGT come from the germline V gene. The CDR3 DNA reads TGTGCCAGCATGGGGGTCAACGGCATTCAGTACTTC. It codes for CASMGVNGIQYF.

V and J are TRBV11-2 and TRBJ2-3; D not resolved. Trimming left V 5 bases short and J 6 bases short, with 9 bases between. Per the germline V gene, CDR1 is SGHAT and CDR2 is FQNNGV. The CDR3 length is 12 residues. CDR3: CASSQHRDTQYF. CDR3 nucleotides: TGTGCCAGCAGCCAGCATCGGGATACGCAGTATTTT.

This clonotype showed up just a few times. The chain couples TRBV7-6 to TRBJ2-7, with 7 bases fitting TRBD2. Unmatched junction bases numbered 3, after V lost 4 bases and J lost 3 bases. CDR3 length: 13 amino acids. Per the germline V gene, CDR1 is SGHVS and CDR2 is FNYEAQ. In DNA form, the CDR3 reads TGTGCCAGCAGCTACACGGGGGGCTACGAGCAGTACTTC. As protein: CASSYTGGYEQYF. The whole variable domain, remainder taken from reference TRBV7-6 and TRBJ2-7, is GAGVSQSPRYKVTKRGQDVALRCDPISGHVSLYWYRQALGQGPEFLTYFNYEAQQDKSGLPNDRFSAERPEGSISTLTIQRTEQRDSAMYRCASSYTGGYEQYFGPGTRLTVT.

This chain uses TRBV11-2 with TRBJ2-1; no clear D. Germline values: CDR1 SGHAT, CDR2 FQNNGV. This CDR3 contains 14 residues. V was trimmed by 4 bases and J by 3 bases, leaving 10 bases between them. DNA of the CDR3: TGTGCCAGCAGCTCATTGGACCACTACAATGAGCAGTTCTTC. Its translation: CASSSLDHYNEQFF.

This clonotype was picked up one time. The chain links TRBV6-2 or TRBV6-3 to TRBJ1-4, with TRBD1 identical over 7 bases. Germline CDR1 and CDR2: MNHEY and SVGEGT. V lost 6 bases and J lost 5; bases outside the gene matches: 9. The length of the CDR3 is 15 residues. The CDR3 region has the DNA TGTGCCAGCAGATTCCTGGGACAGCCCAATGAAAAACTGTTTTTT. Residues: CASRFLGQPNEKLFF.

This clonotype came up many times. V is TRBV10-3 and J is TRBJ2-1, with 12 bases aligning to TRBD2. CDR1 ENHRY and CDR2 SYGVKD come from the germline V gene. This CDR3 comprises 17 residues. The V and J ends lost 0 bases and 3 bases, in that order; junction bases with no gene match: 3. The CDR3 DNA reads TGTGCCATCAGTGAGTCGAGACTAGCGGGGGTCTACAATGAGCAGTTCTTC. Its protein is CAISESRLAGVYNEQFF.

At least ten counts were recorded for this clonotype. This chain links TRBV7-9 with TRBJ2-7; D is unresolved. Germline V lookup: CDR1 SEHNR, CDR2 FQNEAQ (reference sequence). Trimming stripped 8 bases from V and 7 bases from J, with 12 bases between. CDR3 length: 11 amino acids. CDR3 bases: TGTGCCAGCGCCTCGGACCGGGAGCAGTACTTC. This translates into CASASDREQYF.

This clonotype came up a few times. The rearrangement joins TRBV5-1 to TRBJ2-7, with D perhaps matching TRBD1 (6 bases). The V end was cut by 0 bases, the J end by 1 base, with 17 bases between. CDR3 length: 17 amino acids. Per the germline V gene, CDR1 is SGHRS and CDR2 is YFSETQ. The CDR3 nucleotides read TGCGCCAGCAGCTTGGCCTTGGGGGCCCCCGGATCCTACGAGCAGTACTTC. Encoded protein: CASSLALGAPGSYEQYF.

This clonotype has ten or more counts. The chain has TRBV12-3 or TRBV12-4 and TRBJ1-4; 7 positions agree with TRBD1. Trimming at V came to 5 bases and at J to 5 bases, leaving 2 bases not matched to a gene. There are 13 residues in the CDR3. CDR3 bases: TGTGCCAGCAGTAGGGGACAGAATGAAAAACTGTTTTTT. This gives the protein CASSRGQNEKLFF.

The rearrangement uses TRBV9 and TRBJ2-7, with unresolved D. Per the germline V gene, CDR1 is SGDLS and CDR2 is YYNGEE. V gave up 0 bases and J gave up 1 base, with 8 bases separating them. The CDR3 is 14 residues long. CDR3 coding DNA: TGTGCCAGCAGCGTAGATATCAGTTCCTACGAGCAGTACTTC. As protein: CASSVDISSYEQYF.

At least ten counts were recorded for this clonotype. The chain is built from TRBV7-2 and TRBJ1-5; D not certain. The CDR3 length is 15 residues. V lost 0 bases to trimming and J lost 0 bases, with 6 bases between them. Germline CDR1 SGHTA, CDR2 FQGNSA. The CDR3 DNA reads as TGTGCCAGCAGCTTAGCAGAGAATAGCAATCAGCCCCAGCATTTT. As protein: CASSLAENSNQPQHF.

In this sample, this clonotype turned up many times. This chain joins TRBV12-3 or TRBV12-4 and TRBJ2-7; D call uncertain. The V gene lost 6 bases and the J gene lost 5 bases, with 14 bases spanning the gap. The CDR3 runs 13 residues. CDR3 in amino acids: CASRKTTGHEQYF. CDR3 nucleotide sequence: TGTGCCAGCAGGAAAACGACCGGACACGAGCAGTACTTC.